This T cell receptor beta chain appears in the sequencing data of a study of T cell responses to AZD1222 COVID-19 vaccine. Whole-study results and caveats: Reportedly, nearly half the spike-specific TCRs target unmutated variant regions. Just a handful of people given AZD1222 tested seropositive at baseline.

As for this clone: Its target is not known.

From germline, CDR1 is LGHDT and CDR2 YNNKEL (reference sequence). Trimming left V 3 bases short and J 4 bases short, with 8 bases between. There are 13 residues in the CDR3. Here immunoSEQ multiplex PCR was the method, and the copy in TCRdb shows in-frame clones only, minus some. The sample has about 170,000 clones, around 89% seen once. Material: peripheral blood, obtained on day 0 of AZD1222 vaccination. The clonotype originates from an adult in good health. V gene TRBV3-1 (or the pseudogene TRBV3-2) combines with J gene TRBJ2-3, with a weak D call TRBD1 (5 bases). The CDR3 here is CASSHRDSDTQYF. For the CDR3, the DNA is TGTGCCAGCAGCCACAGGGATTCAGATACGCAGTATTTT.